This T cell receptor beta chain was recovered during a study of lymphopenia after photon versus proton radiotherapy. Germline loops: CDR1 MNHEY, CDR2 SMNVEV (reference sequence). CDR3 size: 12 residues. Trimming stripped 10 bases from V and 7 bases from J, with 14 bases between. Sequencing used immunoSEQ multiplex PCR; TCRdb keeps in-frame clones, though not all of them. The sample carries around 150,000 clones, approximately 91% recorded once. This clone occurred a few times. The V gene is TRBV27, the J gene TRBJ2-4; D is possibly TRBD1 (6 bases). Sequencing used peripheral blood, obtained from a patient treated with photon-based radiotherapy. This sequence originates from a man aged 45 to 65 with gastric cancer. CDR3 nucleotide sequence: TGTGCCACCCCGGACAGAGGTAACATTCAGTACTTC. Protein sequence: CATPDRGNIQYF.